This TCR beta chain was captured in a study of sequential checkpoint blockade in melanoma. Study as a whole: Randomization was 1:1 between first-line nivolumab→ipilimumab and ipilimumab→nivolumab. DNA from 95 or so pretreatment tumor samples underwent TCRβ immunosequencing. Findings of the study overall: Clinical benefit was about 30 times likelier when tumor T-cell fraction and clonality increased.

Libraries were prepared by immunoSEQ multiplex PCR; TCRdb keeps only in-frame clonotypes and omits some of them. This table holds 3,500 to 5,500 clones, about 20% found once. Noted treatment: randomized to nivolumab then ipilimumab (arm A) or the reverse (arm B). The V gene lost 5 bases and the J gene lost 4 bases, with 17 bases spanning the gap. Per the germline V gene, CDR1 is SGHNT and CDR2 is YENEEA. This CDR3 contains 15 residues. This clone was seen ten or more times. Its antigen is unidentified. The receptor was derived from a human donor with melanoma. This chain joins TRBV11-3 and TRBJ1-2, with D tentatively TRBD1 (5 bases). The sample in question was tumor tissue (inferred from file names), obtained from a patient given nivolumab and ipilimumab in sequence. CDR3 in amino acids: CASSPRRGDGYGYTF. DNA for the CDR3: TGTGCCAGCAGCCCGCGAAGGGGCGACGGCTATGGCTACACCTTC.